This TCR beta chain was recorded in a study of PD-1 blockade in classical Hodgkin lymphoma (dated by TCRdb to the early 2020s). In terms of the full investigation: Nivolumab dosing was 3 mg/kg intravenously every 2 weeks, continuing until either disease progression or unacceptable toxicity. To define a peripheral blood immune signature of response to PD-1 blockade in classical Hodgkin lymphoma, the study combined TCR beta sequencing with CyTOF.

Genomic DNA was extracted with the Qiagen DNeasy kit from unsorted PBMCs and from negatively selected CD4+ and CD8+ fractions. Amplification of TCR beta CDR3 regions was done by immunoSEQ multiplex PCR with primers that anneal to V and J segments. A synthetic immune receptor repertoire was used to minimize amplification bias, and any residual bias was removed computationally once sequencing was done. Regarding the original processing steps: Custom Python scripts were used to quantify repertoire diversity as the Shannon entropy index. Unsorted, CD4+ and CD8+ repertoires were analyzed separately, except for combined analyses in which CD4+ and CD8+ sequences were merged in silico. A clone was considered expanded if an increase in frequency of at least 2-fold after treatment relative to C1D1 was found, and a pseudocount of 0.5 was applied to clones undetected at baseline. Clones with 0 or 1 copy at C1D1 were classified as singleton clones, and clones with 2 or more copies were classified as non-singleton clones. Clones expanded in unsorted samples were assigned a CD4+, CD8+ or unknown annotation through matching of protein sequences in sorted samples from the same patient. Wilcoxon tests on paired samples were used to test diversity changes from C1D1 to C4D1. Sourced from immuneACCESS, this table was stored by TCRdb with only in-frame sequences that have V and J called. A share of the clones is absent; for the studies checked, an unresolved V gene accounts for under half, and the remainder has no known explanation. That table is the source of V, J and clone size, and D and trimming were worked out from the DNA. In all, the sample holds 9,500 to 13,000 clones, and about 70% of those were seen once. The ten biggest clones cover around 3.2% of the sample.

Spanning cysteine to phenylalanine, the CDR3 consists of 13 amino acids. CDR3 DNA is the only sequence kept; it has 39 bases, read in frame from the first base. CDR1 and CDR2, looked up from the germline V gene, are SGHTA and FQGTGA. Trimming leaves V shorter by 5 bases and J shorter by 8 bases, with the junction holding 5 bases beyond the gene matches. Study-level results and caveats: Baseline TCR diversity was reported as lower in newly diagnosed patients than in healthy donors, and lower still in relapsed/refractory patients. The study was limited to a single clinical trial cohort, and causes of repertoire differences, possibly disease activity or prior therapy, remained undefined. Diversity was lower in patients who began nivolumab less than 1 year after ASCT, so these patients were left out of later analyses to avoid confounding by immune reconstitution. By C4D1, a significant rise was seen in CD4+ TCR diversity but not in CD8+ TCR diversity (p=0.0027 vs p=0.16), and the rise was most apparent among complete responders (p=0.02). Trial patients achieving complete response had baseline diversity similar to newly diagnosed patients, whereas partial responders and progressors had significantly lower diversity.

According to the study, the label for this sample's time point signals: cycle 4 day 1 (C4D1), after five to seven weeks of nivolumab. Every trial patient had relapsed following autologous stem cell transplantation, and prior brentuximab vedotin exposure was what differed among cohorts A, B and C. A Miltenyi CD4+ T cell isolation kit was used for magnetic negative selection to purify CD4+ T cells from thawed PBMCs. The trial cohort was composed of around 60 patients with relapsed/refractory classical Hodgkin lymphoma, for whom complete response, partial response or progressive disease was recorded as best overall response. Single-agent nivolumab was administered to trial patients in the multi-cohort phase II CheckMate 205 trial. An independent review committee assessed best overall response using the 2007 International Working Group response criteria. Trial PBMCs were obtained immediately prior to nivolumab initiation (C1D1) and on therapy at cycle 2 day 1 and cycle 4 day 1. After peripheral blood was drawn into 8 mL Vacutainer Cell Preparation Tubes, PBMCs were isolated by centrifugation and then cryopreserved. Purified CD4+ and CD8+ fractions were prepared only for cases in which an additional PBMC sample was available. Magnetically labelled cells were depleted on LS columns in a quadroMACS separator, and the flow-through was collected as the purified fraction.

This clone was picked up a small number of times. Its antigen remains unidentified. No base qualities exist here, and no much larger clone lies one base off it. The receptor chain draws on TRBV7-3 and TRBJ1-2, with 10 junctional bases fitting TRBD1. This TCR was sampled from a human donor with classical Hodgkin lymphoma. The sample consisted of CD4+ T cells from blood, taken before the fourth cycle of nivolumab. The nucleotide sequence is TGTGCCAGCAGCCCTGGACAGGGGGAGGGCTACACCTTC. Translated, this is CASSPGQGEGYTF.